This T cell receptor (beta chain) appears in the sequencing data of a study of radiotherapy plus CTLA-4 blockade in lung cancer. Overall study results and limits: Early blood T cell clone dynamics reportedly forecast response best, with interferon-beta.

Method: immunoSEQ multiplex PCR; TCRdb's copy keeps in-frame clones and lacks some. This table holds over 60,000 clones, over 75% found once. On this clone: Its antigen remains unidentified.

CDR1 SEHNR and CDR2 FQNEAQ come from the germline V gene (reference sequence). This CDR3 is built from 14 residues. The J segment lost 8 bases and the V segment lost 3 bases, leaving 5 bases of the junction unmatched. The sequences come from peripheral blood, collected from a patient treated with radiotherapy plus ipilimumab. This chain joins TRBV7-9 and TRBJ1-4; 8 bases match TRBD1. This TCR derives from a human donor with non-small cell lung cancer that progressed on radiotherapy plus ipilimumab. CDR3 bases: TGTGCCAGCAGCTTTCTACAGGGGGAGGAAAAACTGTTTTTT. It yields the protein CASSFLQGEEKLFF.